This TCR beta chain was retrieved from a study of T cell repertoires in cytomegalovirus infection. Study-level information: CMV epitopes in the study were HLA-C-restricted (recently identified) and HLA-B-restricted (well studied). Public TCR beta signature analysis indicated the presence of both CMV infection and matching HLA type. Study conclusions and caveats: Accumulated public TCR beta family frequency recognized individuals carrying CMV together with the relevant HLA. In two of eight donors, the top clonotype was HLA-C-restricted CMV-specific.

The CDR3 is 18 amino acids. Looked up from germline, CDR1 is SGHTA and CDR2 is FQGNSA. The trim removed 2 bases at V and 3 bases at J, leaving 11 bases unmatched. TCRdb passed the reads through MiXCR, listing each CDR3 protein once. This sample has about 890,000 distinct CDR3 sequences, with roughly 30% found just once. This clonotype was detected many times. Its specificity is not known. The sequencing here drew on cultured CD8+ T cells from PBMCs, taken from culture after CMV antigen stimulation. This chain joins TRBV7-2 and TRBJ2-1; TRBD2 aligns across 9 bases. The receptor was derived from a human donor in good health (CMV status not recorded). Some clones in this sample may be carry-over from other donors' samples. The CDR3 nucleotides are TGTGCCAGCAGCTTACATGAAGGGCGGGGGGGCCGCTACAATGAGCAGTTCTTC. Encoded protein: CASSLHEGRGGRYNEQFF.